Following are 18 T cell receptor beta chains from one sample sequenced in a study of T cell repertoires in breast cancer. An expanded emulsion RT-PCR with primers for all TCR V genes paired CD8+ T cell chains. Unpaired genes were suppressed by blocking oligonucleotides during a second nested PCR. TCRdb re-analysed the emulsion pairing reads in MiXCR, keeping a single row per CDR3 protein. The data contain about 40,000 distinct CDR3 sequences, 45% to 55% of them singletons. The sequencing input was CD8+ T cells. The receptor source for this set is a pool of human donors with breast cancer or a healthy control (not recorded which).

This clonotype was counted only a few times. The chain employs TRBV15 and TRBJ1-5; D may be TRBD1 (6 bases). The V gene's germline CDR1 is LNHNV and CDR2 YYDKDF (reference sequence). The V gene lost 5 bases and the J gene lost 1 base, with 15 bases spanning the gap. The CDR3 loop spans 16 amino acids. CDR3 region: CATSPKWGASNQPQHF. In DNA, the CDR3 is TGTGCCACCAGCCCGAAGTGGGGGGCAAGCAATCAGCCCCAGCATTTT.

This clonotype was recorded only once. V is TRBV12-3 or TRBV12-4 and J is TRBJ2-5, with a weak D call TRBD2 (8 bases). The V end lost 1 base, the J end lost 5 bases, and 14 bases lay between the germline ends. The CDR3 loop spans 15 amino acids. In nucleotides, the CDR3 is TGTGCCAGCAGTTTAGGTAGCGGGACAGCGGAGACCCAGTACTTC. It is translated as CASSLGSGTAETQYF.

A word on this clonotype: Because it lacks the conserved phenylalanine or tryptophan at the end, this CDR3 is likely a read error. The chain is built from TRBV7-9 and TRBJ2-7; no clear D. CDR3 length equals 13 residues. The V gene's germline CDR1 is SEHNR and CDR2 FQNEAQ (reference sequence). With 0 bases removed from V and 1 base from J, the gap between germline ends came to 4 bases. In DNA, the CDR3 is TGTGCCAGCAGCTTAGCAGGGTCCTACGAGCAGTACCTC. Translation: CASSLAGSYEQYL.

The gene calls are TRBV20-1 and TRBJ1-1; D ambiguous. Trimming took 3 bases from V and 0 from J, leaving 8 bases between them. This CDR3 has 13 residues. Germline values: CDR1 DFQATT, CDR2 SNEGSKA (reference sequence). In nucleotides, the CDR3 is TGCAGTGCTAGGCCGGATTTGAACACTGAAGCTTTCTTT. This codes for CSARPDLNTEAFF.

A few counts support this clonotype. The chain uses TRBV19 and TRBJ1-2; D uncertain. Germline CDR1 LNHDA, CDR2 SQIVND (reference sequence). V lost 7 bases and J 4 bases, leaving 19 bases between the germline ends. The CDR3 is made up of 15 amino acids. This chain's CDR3 is CASTPLRSLLYGYTF. In DNA, the CDR3 is TGTGCCAGTACCCCCCTACGGAGTCTCCTCTATGGCTACACCTTC.

V gene TRBV5-1 combines with J gene TRBJ2-1, with D perhaps TRBD2 (5 bases). The V end was cut by 7 bases, the J end by 4 bases, with 12 bases between. The germline V gene has CDR1 SGHRS and CDR2 YFSETQ. The CDR3 has 13 residues. The CDR3 loop reads CASQKDFYNEQFF. DNA of the CDR3: TGCGCCAGCCAAAAGGACTTTTACAATGAGCAGTTCTTC.

A word on this clonotype: A much larger clone differs by one base, so this may be a read error. No conserved phenylalanine or tryptophan is present at the end of the CDR3, so a read error is the likely explanation. The chain couples TRBV6-2 or TRBV6-3 to TRBJ2-7; 10 nucleotides line up with TRBD1. Germline CDR1 reads MNHEY; CDR2 reads SVGEGT. CDR3 size: 15 residues. J gave up 2 bases and V 4 bases, and 5 bases lay outside the gene matches. In DNA form, the CDR3 reads TGTGCCAGCAGTTCCCGGGGGACAGGGGCCTACGAGCAGTACTCC. This encodes CASSSRGTGAYEQYS.

This clonotype appeared many times. The genes are TRBV6-1 and TRBJ1-1; 7 bases fit TRBD1. V lost 1 base to trimming and J lost 2 bases; unmatched junction nucleotides: 7. CDR3 length equals 16 residues. The germline CDR1 and CDR2 sequences are MNHNS and SASEGT. DNA for the CDR3: TGTGCCAGCAGTGAAGGCTTAGAGGGGGCTAACACTGAAGCTTTCTTT. It yields the protein CASSEGLEGANTEAFF.

The rearrangement joins TRBV3-1 to TRBJ2-7; 15 nucleotides match TRBD2. The CDR3 is 16 residues long. Germline V gives CDR1 LGHDT, CDR2 YNNKEL (reference sequence). V trimming: 2 bases; J trimming: 3 bases; junction bases outside the gene matches: 2. The CDR3 coding sequence is TGTGCCAGCAGCCAACCGGGACTAGCGGGAGGCTACGAGCAGTACTTC. Amino acids: CASSQPGLAGGYEQYF.

The CDR3 nucleotides are TGTGCCAGCGAACCCGAGTATGGCTACACCTTC. Its translation: CASEPEYGYTF. The chain couples TRBV7-9 to TRBJ1-2; D unresolved. Between the trimmed V and J ends, which lost 8 bases and 5 bases, there was a span of 9 bases. The CDR3 is 11 amino acids. Germline V gene data show CDR1 as SEHNR and CDR2 as FQNEAQ (reference sequence). The full variable domain, rest sourced from reference TRBV7-9 and TRBJ1-2, is DTGVSQNPRHKITKRGQNVTFRCDPISEHNRLYWYRQTLGQGPEFLTYFQNEAQLEKSRLLSDRFSAERPKGSFSTLEIQRTEQGDSAMYLCASEPEYGYTFGSGTRLTVV.

As regards this clonotype: At one boundary the junction diverges from the germline segment, which might be a read error. The chain combines TRBV12-3 or TRBV12-4 with TRBJ1-4; 8 bases align to TRBD1. The CDR3 loop spans 13 amino acids. CDR3 sequence reads: CASSSIQGAVAVF. The CDR3 DNA is TGTGCCAGCAGTTCCATCCAGGGGGCCGTGGCTGTTTTT.

This sequence joins TRBV20-1 and TRBJ1-1, with D possibly being TRBD1 (6 bases). The CDR3 length is 13 residues. Between the trimmed V and J ends, which lost 6 bases and 1 base, there was a span of 12 bases. Germline CDR1 is DFQATT and CDR2 is SNEGSKA (reference sequence). The CDR3 bases are TGCAGTGCGACGGGGGGGCAGAACACTGAAGCTTTCTTT. Translated: CSATGGQNTEAFF.

A few counts support this clonotype. This chain links TRBV7-9 with TRBJ1-1, with no clear D. With 1 base removed from V and 0 bases from J, the gap between germline ends came to 3 bases. Germline V CDR1 and CDR2: SEHNR, FQNEAQ (reference sequence). The CDR3 extends over 13 amino acids. CDR3 in DNA: TGTGCCAGCAGCTTAGATATGAACACTGAAGCTTTCTTT. This translates into CASSLDMNTEAFF.

The rearrangement links TRBV7-9 to TRBJ2-1; D remains ambiguous. Germline lookup yields CDR1 SEHNR and CDR2 FQNEAQ (reference sequence). The CDR3 totals 11 residues. Trimming took off 4 bases at V and 8 bases at J, with 6 bases between the two ends. The CDR3 DNA is TGTGCCAGCAGCTCCTTGGATGAGCAGTTCTTC. Translation: CASSSLDEQFF.

In regard to this clonotype: A much more abundant neighbour one base away suggests this may be a read error. This chain uses TRBV6-1 with TRBJ2-2, with D tentatively TRBD2 (5 bases). Germline V lookup: CDR1 MNHNS, CDR2 SASEGT. The CDR3 length is 15 residues. CDR3 sequence reads: CASSKWTVGTGKLFF. Here the CDR3 DNA reads TGTGCCAGCTCCAAATGGACGGTCGGCACCGGGAAGCTGTTTTTT.

This clonotype showed up just a few times. The V call is TRBV2, the J call TRBJ1-5, with D perhaps matching TRBD1 (6 bases). Germline V gene sequence: CDR1 SNHLY, CDR2 FYNNEI. The CDR3 spans 13 residues. V lost 7 bases, J lost 3 bases, and 10 bases lay in between. CDR3 nucleotide sequence: TGTGCCAGCAACCGACAGGTCAATCAGCCCCAGCATTTT. Protein product: CASNRQVNQPQHF.

This chain uses TRBV15 with TRBJ1-1; D not resolved. Trimming removed 3 bases at V and 6 bases at J, with 17 bases between. The CDR3 contains 15 residues. In germline, CDR1 is LNHNV, CDR2 YYDKDF (reference sequence). The CDR3 region has the DNA TGTGCCACCAGCAGGTCGACTGCCAGAGTAGCTGAAGCTTTCTTT. Amino acid sequence: CATSRSTARVAEAFF.

This clonotype was observed a handful of times. The J gene is TRBJ2-1, the V gene TRBV2; D ambiguous. The CDR3 is made up of 13 amino acids. Trimming cost V 1 base and J 0 bases, with 1 base left between them. Germline CDR1 and CDR2: SNHLY and FYNNEI. DNA of the CDR3: TGTGCCAGCAGTGAAGGCTCCTACAATGAGCAGTTCTTC. Translation gives CASSEGSYNEQFF.